This entry features one TCR beta chain sequence. Its target antigen remains unknown. No much larger clonotype is one base removed from it; base qualities were not supplied. Separate from the roughly 650-subject first cohort, the validation cohort of 120 subjects was the group to which the donors belonged. This sample was included in a study of cytomegalovirus exposure and HLA in healthy donors (dated by TCRdb to about 2017). For the wider study: The 650 to 800 repertoires of the first cohort and the approximately 110 validation repertoires were produced on the same platform, according to a later analysis. The aim of the study was to test whether cataloging public T cell receptors could identify signatures of past pathogen exposure. A separate validation cohort of roughly 130 different subjects was used in addition to the roughly 640-subject first cohort. High-throughput TCR immunosequencing, statistical association of individual TCRs with disease status, and machine learning were combined to predict cytomegalovirus infection status. The paper's findings and limits, for the study overall: The classifier was reported to diagnose cytomegalovirus status with high specificity and sensitivity in both the original cohort and the validation cohort. Of the cluster scores, roughly 95% were above 0 in a later analysis, which found that TCRs clustered in the first cohort also tended to co-occur in the approximately 110 validation repertoires. Three of the identified cytomegalovirus-associated TCR beta chains were confirmed in vitro to be specific for cytomegalovirus antigens. The study listed approximately 150 TCR beta chains as associated with cytomegalovirus. It was suggested by the authors that the approach could potentially be generalized to other disease states and immunological phenotypes. All 110 or so repertoires were used to score co-occurrence in the validation cohort in a later analysis, because that analysis had no HLA typing for the cohort. Most TCR sequences were seen in very few donors, while some public TCRs were found in many individuals.

The CDR3 runs 14 residues from the cysteine to the phenylalanine. Solely the CDR3 DNA is kept, with 42 bases framed from the first base. Relative to germline, V is 4 bases shorter and J is 4 bases shorter, with 12 bases between their ends. Per the germline V gene, SGHDN is the CDR1 and FVKESK is the CDR2. Library preparation used the immunoSEQ multiplex PCR assay. In the authors' own workflow: A statistical classification framework was built to diagnose cytomegalovirus status from the catalog of TCR beta chain sequences. Drawn from immuneACCESS, this table holds only the in-frame rearrangements with V and J called that TCRdb kept. Clones are partly lost; checked studies trace under half to an unresolved V gene and leave the rest unexplained. V, J and clone size are taken as reported in that table, and D and trimming were inferred from the DNA itself. The sample yields 140,000 or so clones; nearly 90% were counted once. Together, the top ten hold 8% to 9.5% of the sample.

Recombination connected TRBV14 to TRBJ2-3; TRBD2 is a weak D gene call, 6 bases matching. The sequenced sample consisted of PBMCs. The sequence derives from a woman aged 18-29 years in good health and CMV-seropositive. The bases read TGTGCCAGCAGCCCAACGGCGGGATCAGATACGCAGTATTTT. Translated, it gives CASSPTAGSDTQYF.